In this sample, the clone carrying this T cell receptor beta chain turned up a few times. Its antigen remains unknown. Indicated treatment: some 20 received Ad26.COV2.S at low or high dose, single or two shots; about 5 received placebo; per-sample allocation not given. All samples were drawn on day 63, counting from the first vaccine or placebo injection. Vaccination used an Ad26 vector expressing Wuhan-strain SARS-CoV-2 spike. This entry belongs to a study of Ad26.COV2.S vaccination and SARS-CoV-2 variants. Study-level background: Into the muscle, Ad26.COV2.S was dosed once or twice, 56 days apart.

Here immunoSEQ multiplex PCR was the method, and the copy in TCRdb shows in-frame clones only, minus some. This sample yields approximately 240,000 clones, of which approximately 90% are seen a single time; approximately 12% belongs to the top ten. The germline CDR1 and CDR2 sequences are GTSNPN and SVGIG (reference sequence). V lost 2 bases, J lost 0 bases, and 2 bases stayed unmatched. CDR3 length: 15 amino acids. Study-level findings and limits: Individuals receiving vaccine had higher spike-specific TCR breadth than placebo recipients did.

Sequenced here: peripheral blood, sampled in a trial of Ad26.COV2.S vaccine versus placebo. The sequence was obtained from a person between 18 and 60 years old who received the Ad26.COV2.S COVID-19 vaccine or a placebo. This sequence joins TRBV30 and TRBJ2-1, with 9 bases matching TRBD1. The CDR3, as DNA: TGTGCCTGGAGTCCACAGGGGGCCTCCTACAATGAGCAGTTCTTC. Its protein product is CAWSPQGASYNEQFF. The whole variable domain, remainder taken from reference TRBV30 and TRBJ2-1, is SQTIHQWPATLVQPVGSPLSLECTVEGTSNPNLYWYRQAAGRGLQLLFYSVGIGQISSEVPQNLSASRPQDRQFILSSKKLLLSDSGFYLCAWSPQGASYNEQFFGPGTRLTVL.